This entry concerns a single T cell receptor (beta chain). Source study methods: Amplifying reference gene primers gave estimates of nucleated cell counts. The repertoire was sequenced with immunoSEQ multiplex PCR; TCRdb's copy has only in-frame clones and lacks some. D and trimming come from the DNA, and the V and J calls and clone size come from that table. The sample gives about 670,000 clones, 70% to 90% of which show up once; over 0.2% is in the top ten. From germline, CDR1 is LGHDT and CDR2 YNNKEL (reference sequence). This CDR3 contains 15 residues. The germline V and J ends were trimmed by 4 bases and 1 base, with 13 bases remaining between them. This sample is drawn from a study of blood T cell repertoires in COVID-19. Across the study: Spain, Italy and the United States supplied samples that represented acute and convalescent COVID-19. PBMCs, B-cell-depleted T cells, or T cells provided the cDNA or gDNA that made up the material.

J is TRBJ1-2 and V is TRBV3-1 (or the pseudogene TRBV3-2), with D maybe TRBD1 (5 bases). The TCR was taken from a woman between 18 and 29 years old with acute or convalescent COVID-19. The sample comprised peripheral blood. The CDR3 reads CASSPGLFINYGYTF. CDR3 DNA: TGTGCCAGCAGCCCAGGGCTCTTTATTAACTATGGCTACACCTTC.